This TCR beta chain derives from a study of blood T cell repertoires in COVID-19. Study overall: Sites in the United States, Italy and Spain provided acute and convalescent COVID-19 samples. The analysed material was cDNA or gDNA that came from T cells, B-cell-depleted T cells, or PBMCs.

Authors' analysis steps: Quantification of nucleated cells was approximated via reference gene primer amplification. The protocol was immunoSEQ multiplex PCR, while the TCRdb copy is restricted to in-frame clones and leaves out a portion. Clonal size and the V and J genes are those of that table, whereas D and trimming came from the DNA. The sample comprises more than 250,000 clones, more than 80% of which are singletons, and about 6% rests with the top ten. Trimming left V 6 bases short and J 6 bases short, with 15 bases between. The length of the CDR3 is 14 residues. Germline CDR1 reads LGHNT; CDR2 reads FRNRAP.

The TCR comes from a young man who had recovered from COVID-19. The chain recombines TRBV12-5 with TRBJ2-1; weak D call: TRBD1 (6 bases). The sample taken for sequencing was peripheral blood. CDR3 in amino acids: CASGLLVRGNEQFF. CDR3 sequence (DNA): TGTGCTAGTGGCCTCCTTGTCAGGGGCAATGAGCAGTTCTTC.